These T cell receptor beta chains were read from a single sample in a study of shared clonotypes between healthy human individuals. Repertoires were generated with immunoSEQ multiplex PCR, while TCRdb's copy carries only in-frame clones and drops some. The data show more than 2 million clones, with approximately 96% seen just once and approximately 0.13% held by the top ten. Sequenced material: naive CD4+ T cells sorted from blood. Every receptor here comes from a man younger than 30 in good health. The CDR3 runs from the conserved cysteine through the conserved F or W. D genes are given only for firm matches. Clone size appears in some rows only: once, few, many, or a class for an expanded clone.

D: TRBD1; V: TRBV19; J: TRBJ2-1; size: -; CDR3: CASRGGQGNPSYNEQFF; DNA: TGTGCCAGTAGGGGGGGACAGGGGAATCCATCCTACAATGAGCAGTTCTTC
D: -; V: TRBV11-2; J: TRBJ2-3; size: -; CDR3: CASSLDSSGINTQYF; DNA: TGTGCCAGCAGCTTAGACTCGTCGGGGATTAATACGCAGTATTTT
D: -; V: TRBV10-1; J: TRBJ1-6; size: -; CDR3: CASSEHGNNSPLHF; DNA: TGCGCCAGCAGTGAGCACGGAAATAATTCACCCCTCCACTTT
D: -; V: TRBV6-5; J: TRBJ2-2; size: -; CDR3: CASSTPASSGELFF; DNA: TGTGCCAGCAGTACCCCGGCCTCTTCCGGGGAGCTGTTTTTT
D: -; V: TRBV30; J: TRBJ2-3; size: -; CDR3: CAWSVGGTQYF; DNA: TGTGCCTGGAGTGTCGGCGGTACGCAGTATTTT
D: -; V: TRBV30; J: TRBJ1-1; size: -; CDR3: CAWSATLRNTEAFF; DNA: TGTGCCTGGAGTGCCACTTTAAGGAACACTGAAGCTTTCTTT
D: TRBD1; V: TRBV5-6; J: TRBJ1-1; size: -; CDR3: CASSFDRGLLNTEAFF; DNA: TGTGCCAGCAGCTTTGACAGGGGGTTATTAAACACTGAAGCTTTCTTT
D: -; V: TRBV5-1; J: TRBJ2-5; size: -; CDR3: CASSPQREETQYF; DNA: TGCGCCAGCAGCCCACAGAGAGAAGAGACCCAGTACTTC
D: TRBD2; V: TRBV29-1; J: TRBJ2-3; size: -; CDR3: CSVAGGTSVDTQYF; DNA: TGCAGCGTGGCCGGGGGGACTAGCGTAGATACGCAGTATTTT
D: -; V: TRBV19; J: TRBJ2-7; size: -; CDR3: CASSRGRGPLSYEQYF; DNA: TGTGCCAGTAGTCGGGGGCGGGGGCCCCTCTCCTACGAGCAGTACTTC
D: -; V: TRBV10-3; J: TRBJ1-2; size: -; CDR3: CAISESYLTGGYGYTF; DNA: TGTGCCATCAGTGAGTCCTACCTCACAGGAGGCTATGGCTACACCTTC
D: -; V: TRBV6-4; J: TRBJ1-5; size: -; CDR3: CASSPDPHQPQHF; DNA: TGTGCCAGCAGTCCAGACCCCCATCAGCCCCAGCATTTT
D: -; V: TRBV20-1; J: TRBJ2-5; size: -; CDR3: CSATGQETQYF; DNA: TGCAGTGCTACCGGGCAAGAGACCCAGTACTTC
D: -; V: TRBV6-4; J: TRBJ1-5; size: once; CDR3: CASSDSCTGDSNQPQHF; DNA: TGTGCCAGCAGTGACTCGTGCACAGGCGATAGCAATCAGCCCCAGCATTTT
D: TRBD1; V: TRBV5-4; J: TRBJ1-4; size: once; CDR3: CASSGQGSPNEKLFF; DNA: TGTGCCAGCAGCGGACAGGGGAGCCCTAATGAAAAACTGTTTTTT
D: -; V: TRBV6-6; J: TRBJ2-5; size: -; CDR3: CASWPFGRGFQETQYF; DNA: TGTGCCAGCTGGCCCTTCGGTCGGGGCTTCCAAGAGACCCAGTACTTC
D: -; V: TRBV27; J: TRBJ2-7; size: -; CDR3: CASSLVGGLSYEQYF; DNA: TGTGCCAGCAGTTTAGTCGGGGGCCTCTCCTACGAGCAGTACTTC
D: -; V: TRBV7-9; J: TRBJ2-3; size: once; CDR3: CASSTTTQVADTQYF; DNA: TGTGCCAGCAGCACCACGACCCAGGTGGCGGATACGCAGTATTTT
D: -; V: TRBV7-2; J: TRBJ2-7; size: -; CDR3: CASSPKGITYEQYF; DNA: TGTGCCAGCAGCCCGAAGGGGATCACCTACGAGCAGTACTTC
D: -; V: TRBV6-1; J: TRBJ2-3; size: -; CDR3: CASSESVTVTDTQYF; DNA: TGTGCCAGCAGTGAGTCGGTTACAGTCACAGATACGCAGTATTTT
D: TRBD2; V: TRBV7-2; J: TRBJ2-5; size: -; CDR3: CASSLEGSGRGETQYF; DNA: TGTGCCAGCAGCTTAGAAGGTAGCGGGAGGGGAGAGACCCAGTACTTC
D: -; V: TRBV5-6; J: TRBJ2-5; size: -; CDR3: CASSLRDLRETQYF; DNA: TGTGCCAGCAGCTTGCGGGACCTCAGGGAGACCCAGTACTTC